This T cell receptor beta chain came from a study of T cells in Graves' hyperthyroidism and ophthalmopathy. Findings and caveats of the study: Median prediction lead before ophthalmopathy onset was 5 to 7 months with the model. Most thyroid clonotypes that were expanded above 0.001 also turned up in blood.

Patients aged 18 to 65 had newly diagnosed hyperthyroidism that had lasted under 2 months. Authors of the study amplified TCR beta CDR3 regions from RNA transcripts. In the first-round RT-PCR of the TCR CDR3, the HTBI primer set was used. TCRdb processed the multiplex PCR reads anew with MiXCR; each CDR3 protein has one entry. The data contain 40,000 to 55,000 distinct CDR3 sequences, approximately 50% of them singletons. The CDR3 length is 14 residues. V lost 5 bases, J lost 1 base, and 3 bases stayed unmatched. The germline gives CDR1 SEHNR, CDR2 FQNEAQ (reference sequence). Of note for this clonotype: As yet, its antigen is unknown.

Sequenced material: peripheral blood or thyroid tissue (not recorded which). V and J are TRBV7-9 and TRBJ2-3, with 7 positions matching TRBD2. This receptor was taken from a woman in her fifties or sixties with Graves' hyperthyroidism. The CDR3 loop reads CASSASGRTDTQYF. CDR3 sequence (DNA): TGTGCCAGCAGCGCTAGCGGCCGCACAGATACGCAGTATTTT.